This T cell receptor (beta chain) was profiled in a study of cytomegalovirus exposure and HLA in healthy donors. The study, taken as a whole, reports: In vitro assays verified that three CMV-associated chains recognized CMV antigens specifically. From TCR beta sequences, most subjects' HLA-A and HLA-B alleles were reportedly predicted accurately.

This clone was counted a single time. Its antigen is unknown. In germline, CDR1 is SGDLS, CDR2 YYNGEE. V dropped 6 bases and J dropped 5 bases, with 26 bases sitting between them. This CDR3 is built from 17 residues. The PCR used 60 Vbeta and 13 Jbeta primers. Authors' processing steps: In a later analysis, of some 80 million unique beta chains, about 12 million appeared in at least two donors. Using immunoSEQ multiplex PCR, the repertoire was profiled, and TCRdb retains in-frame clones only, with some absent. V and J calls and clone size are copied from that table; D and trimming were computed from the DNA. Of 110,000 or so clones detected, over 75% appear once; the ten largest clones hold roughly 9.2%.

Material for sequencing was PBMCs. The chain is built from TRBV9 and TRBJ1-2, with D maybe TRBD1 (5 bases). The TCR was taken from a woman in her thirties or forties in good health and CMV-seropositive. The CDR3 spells CASISLVSRDSMYGYTF. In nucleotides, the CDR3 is TGTGCCAGCATCTCATTAGTGTCTAGAGACAGCATGTATGGCTACACCTTC.